This entry is about one T cell receptor (beta chain). This clone showed up just a few times. The specificity of this receptor is unknown. The sample holds no much larger clone one base away, and base qualities are not on file. TCRbeta CDR3 regions were amplified from genomic DNA by means of the immunoSEQ Assay, a bias-controlled multiplex PCR. On the study's bioinformatics: Nucleated cell counts per sample were estimated from amplification of reference gene primers within the assay. To quantify the absolute abundance of each unique TCRbeta CDR3 rearrangement, sequence reads were collapsed and filtered. For each sample, productive Simpson clonality was calculated as the square root of Simpson's diversity index over productive rearrangements. TCRdb mirrors the immuneACCESS table, restricted to in-frame sequences. Some clones are absent from its copies; in checked studies, under half trace to an unresolved V gene, and the reason for the others is unknown. V and J calls and clone size follow that table, whereas D and trimming were derived from the DNA. The sample includes some 150,000 clones, with 70% to 90% observed a single time. 6.2% of the sample rests with the top ten.

CDR1 SQVTM and CDR2 ANQGSEA are derived from the germline V gene. A distance of 11 bases separates the germline ends of V and J, which lose 5 bases and 1 base respectively. From its cysteine to its phenylalanine, the CDR3 spans 13 amino acids. Only the CDR3 DNA stays, 39 bases, in frame from base 1. This sample is drawn from a study of blood T cell repertoires in COVID-19 (dated by TCRdb to 2018 to 2021). At the level of the whole study: Collaborator samples came from the United States, Italy and Spain and covered acute and convalescent phases of COVID-19. Deeply sampled blood TCRbeta repertoires from subjects exposed to, actively infected with, or recovered from COVID-19 were included in the dataset. A freely available public database, intended as a resource for researchers studying the immune response to SARS-CoV-2, is where the repertoires were released. A de-identified subject ID, COVID-19 status, age in years and sex were almost always included in the sample metadata. Where available, HLA class I and class II types were taken from metadata supplied by the sample provider and were not determined by assay-based typing. The prospective study material was composed of cDNA or gDNA derived from T cells, B-cell-depleted T cells, or PBMCs. The samples were drawn from two sources: the first 160 participants of the ongoing ImmuneRACE study, and 1,254 subjects contributed by 6 global collaborators. What the work shows at the level of the full study, not this receptor alone: Clinical and demographic metadata were provided uncurated, with the amount varying by source and participant.

Enrolling through a virtual design, the prospective study's participants ranged in age from roughly 18 to 89 years and lived across roughly 24 United States geographic areas. In the prospective study, participants were assigned to cohorts based on the clinical history participants reported in a screening survey and a study questionnaire. For ImmuneRACE Cohort 3, a participant was defined as recovered based on two consecutive negative NP/OP PCR tests, clearance by a healthcare professional, or resolution of symptoms. In the prospective study, mobile phlebotomists collected whole blood, serum and a nasopharyngeal or oropharyngeal swab from each participant. Prospective study participants could optionally give additional blood draws and questionnaires over an approximately 2-month period. Prospective study blood samples were shipped either frozen or at room temperature before DNA extraction.

Input material: PBMCs or T cells enriched from blood (not recorded which). The source is a woman in her thirties or forties who had recovered from COVID-19. The V and J genes are TRBV29-1 and TRBJ1-1; TRBD1 is possibly the D segment (6 matching bases). CDR3 loop: CSVRGGRNTEAFF. Here is the DNA: TGCAGCGTTCGTGGGGGCAGGAACACTGAAGCTTTCTTT.